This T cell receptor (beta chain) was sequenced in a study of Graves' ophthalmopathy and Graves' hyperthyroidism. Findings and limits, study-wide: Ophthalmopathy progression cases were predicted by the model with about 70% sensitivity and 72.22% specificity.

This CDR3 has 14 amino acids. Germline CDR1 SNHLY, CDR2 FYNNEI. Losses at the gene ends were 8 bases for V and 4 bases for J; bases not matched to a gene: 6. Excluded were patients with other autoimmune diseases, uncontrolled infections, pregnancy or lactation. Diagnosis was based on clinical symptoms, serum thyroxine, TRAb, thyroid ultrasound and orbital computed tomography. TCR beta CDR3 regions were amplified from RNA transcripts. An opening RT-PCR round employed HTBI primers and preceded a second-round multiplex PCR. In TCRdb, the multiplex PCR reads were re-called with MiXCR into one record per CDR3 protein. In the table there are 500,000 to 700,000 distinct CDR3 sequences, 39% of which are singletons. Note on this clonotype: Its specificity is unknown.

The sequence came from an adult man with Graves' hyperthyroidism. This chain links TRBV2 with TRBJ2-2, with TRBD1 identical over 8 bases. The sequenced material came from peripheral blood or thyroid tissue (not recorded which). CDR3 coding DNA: TGTGCCAGCGGGGGGACAGGACTCACCGGGGAGCTGTTTTTT. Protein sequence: CASGGTGLTGELFF.